Listed here are 15 T cell receptor beta chains from one sample, sequenced in a study of blood T cells in healthy people across ages. Together with a sample-barcoded 5' primer, a J-beta primer mix was included in a second PCR lasting about 7 to 11 cycles. Each CDR3 protein gets one entry after TCRdb re-called the 5' RACE reads with MiXCR. The table lists 800,000 to 950,000 distinct CDR3 sequences, almost 30% of them singletons, with 9.5% to 13% in the top ten. This sample was also put to use in a study of T cells of mothers and their children.

The sequenced material came from blood. The receptors stem from a woman in her thirties or forties in good health.

The V gene is TRBV19, the J gene TRBJ1-1; TRBD1 matches at 7 bases. The CDR3 covers 15 residues. Germline assignment: CDR1 LNHDA and CDR2 SQIVND (reference sequence). With 3 bases clipped from V and 2 bases from J, the junction kept 6 bases outside the gene matches. The CDR3 region has the DNA TGTGCCAGTAGTATTGACGGGACAGCTAACACTGAAGCTTTCTTT. Encoded protein: CASSIDGTANTEAFF.

This clonotype was observed a handful of times. The V gene is TRBV12-3 or TRBV12-4, the J gene TRBJ2-3, with D unresolved. V shed 5 bases and J shed 6 bases, with 9 bases lying between them. This CDR3 region has 12 residues. The CDR3 nucleotides are TGTGCCAGCAGTGTGCCCCCCGATACGCAGTATTTT. Protein sequence: CASSVPPDTQYF.

This clonotype was seen ten or more times. The chain employs TRBV20-1 and TRBJ2-7; D may be TRBD1 (6 bases). The ends were cut back, 0 bases at V and 2 bases at J, with 17 bases in the middle. Germline assignment: CDR1 DFQATT and CDR2 SNEGSKA (reference sequence). This CDR3 is built from 16 residues. The CDR3 nucleotides read TGCAGTGCTAGAGATAGGTCGACAGGCGCAACCTACGAGCAGTACTTC. It specifies CSARDRSTGATYEQYF.

This clonotype came up a few times. The rearrangement joins TRBV20-1 to TRBJ1-5, with a possible D match to TRBD1 (6 bases). V was cut by 2 bases and J by 5 bases, with 13 bases left in between. There are 14 residues in the CDR3. In germline, CDR1 is DFQATT, CDR2 SNEGSKA (reference sequence). The CDR3: CSARLPGEYQPQHF. The CDR3 nucleotides read TGCAGTGCTAGACTTCCAGGGGAATATCAGCCCCAGCATTTT.

This clonotype has a count of ten or more. The chain carries TRBV9 and TRBJ2-7; 9 bases are a match to TRBD1. The germline CDR1 and CDR2 sequences are SGDLS and YYNGEE. V lost 3 bases and J lost 3; bases outside the gene matches: 13. CDR3 length equals 17 residues. The CDR3 loop reads CASSAAGTGFSDYEQYF. CDR3 DNA sequence: TGTGCCAGCAGCGCGGCCGGGACAGGGTTTTCGGACTACGAGCAGTACTTC.

This clonotype occurred many times. The chain combines TRBV5-5 with TRBJ1-2; possibly TRBD1 for D (5 bases). The germline V gene has CDR1 SGHKS and CDR2 YYEKEE (reference sequence). Deletions cut 3 bases from V and 4 bases from J, with 13 bases between. The CDR3 runs to 14 residues. The CDR3 DNA is TGTGCCAGCAGCTCGGGGGACGGCTCCTATGGCTACACCTTC. It is translated as CASSSGDGSYGYTF.

This chain connects TRBV3-1 to TRBJ2-1, with 9 bases lining up with TRBD1. The CDR3 runs to 16 residues. V trimming: 4 bases; J trimming: 2 bases; junction bases outside the gene matches: 6. Per germline, CDR1 LGHDT and CDR2 YNNKEL (reference sequence). The chain's CDR3 is CASSRLGTGTYNEQFF. The CDR3, as DNA: TGTGCCAGCAGCCGTCTCGGGACAGGGACCTACAATGAGCAGTTCTTC.

This clonotype was seen at least ten times. This sequence joins TRBV7-2 and TRBJ2-7, with D perhaps assigned TRBD1 or TRBD2 (5 bases each). Germline loops: CDR1 SGHTA, CDR2 FQGNSA. V was trimmed by 4 bases and J by 0 bases, leaving 16 bases between them. The CDR3 contains 16 residues. The CDR3: CASSSSGTSDSYEQYF. The CDR3 DNA follows: TGTGCCAGCAGCTCGTCCGGGACCTCCGACTCCTACGAGCAGTACTTC. Based on the CDR3 plus reference TRBV7-2 and TRBJ2-7, the full variable domain is GAGVSQSPSNKVTEKGKDVELRCDPISGHTALYWYRQSLGQGLEFLIYFQGNSAPDKSGLPSDRFSAERTGGSVSTLTIQRTQQEDSAVYLCASSSSGTSDSYEQYFGPGTRLTVT.

A few counts support this clonotype. The V and J genes are TRBV28 and TRBJ2-1, with TRBD2 matching over 9 bases. Germline loops: CDR1 MDHEN, CDR2 SYDVKM. J gave up 0 bases and V 6 bases, and 9 bases lay outside the gene matches. The CDR3 runs 17 residues. The CDR3 region has the DNA TGTGCCAGCAGGGGGCTAGCGGGGACTAGCTCCTACAATGAGCAGTTCTTC. Translation: CASRGLAGTSSYNEQFF.

This clonotype showed up just a few times. V usage is TRBV6-5 and J usage is TRBJ1-1, with a weak D call TRBD1 (5 bases). Germline V gene sequence: CDR1 MNHEY, CDR2 SVGAGI. The CDR3 loop spans 14 amino acids. V was pared by 4 bases and J by 4 bases, with 13 bases between. CDR3 nucleotide sequence: TGTGCCAGCAGTTTCGGGACGTCGGGCACTGAAGCTTTCTTT. It specifies CASSFGTSGTEAFF.

The rearrangement joins TRBV20-1 to TRBJ1-1, with 9 bases identical to TRBD1. The V gene end was trimmed by 2 bases and the J gene end by 5 bases; junction bases not matched to a gene: 3. Germline CDR1 reads DFQATT; CDR2 reads SNEGSKA (reference sequence). The CDR3 is 13 amino acids. The DNA for the CDR3 is TGCAGTGCTAGAAGGGACAGGGAGACTGAAGCTTTCTTT. It specifies CSARRDRETEAFF.

A note on this clonotype: Possible read error: a much larger clone is one base away. The chain links TRBV28 to TRBJ2-7, with 11 bases identical to TRBD2. The V and J ends lost 8 bases and 9 bases, in that order; junction bases with no gene match: 9. The CDR3 covers 13 residues. CDR1 is MDHEN, CDR2 SYDVKM, per germline. The CDR3 here is CASGGLAAHGQYF. The CDR3 DNA sequence: TGTGCCAGCGGGGGACTAGCGGCCCACGGGCAGTACTTC.

In its sample, this clonotype was seen a few times. This sequence joins TRBV7-2 and TRBJ2-2; D remains unclear. V was cut by 4 bases and J by 4 bases, with 19 bases left in between. Germline assignment: CDR1 SGHTA and CDR2 FQGNSA. This CDR3 has 17 amino acids. CDR3 loop: CASSSLIGGRTTGELFF. The CDR3 DNA sequence: TGTGCCAGCAGCTCCCTTATTGGCGGCAGAACCACCGGGGAGCTGTTTTTT. Complete variable domain (other parts from reference TRBV7-2 and TRBJ2-2): GAGVSQSPSNKVTEKGKDVELRCDPISGHTALYWYRQSLGQGLEFLIYFQGNSAPDKSGLPSDRFSAERTGGSVSTLTIQRTQQEDSAVYLCASSSLIGGRTTGELFFGEGSRLTVL.

This sequence joins TRBV28 and TRBJ2-3; 9 bases map to TRBD2. J lost 10 bases, V lost 5 bases, and 10 bases had no gene match. CDR1 MDHEN and CDR2 SYDVKM come from the germline V gene. The CDR3 spans 14 residues. In DNA form, the CDR3 reads TGTGCCAGCAGTCCCGCGGGGGGGGAGAGGGCGCAGTATTTT. Its protein is CASSPAGGERAQYF.

The table lists this clonotype with a few counts. The gene calls are TRBV15 and TRBJ2-5; no reliable D call. The J call may be wrong; the DNA end is better matched by TRBJ2-7. The CDR3 totals 13 residues. From germline, CDR1 is LNHNV and CDR2 YYDKDF (reference sequence). This CDR3 reads CATSRDSRYEQYF. The CDR3 DNA follows: TGTGCCACCAGCAGAGATTCGCGATACGAGCAGTACTTC.